This note documents a single T cell receptor (beta chain) sequence. Methotrexate plus calcineurin inhibitor accompanied controls' myeloablative marrow transplants; sampling was 1 year later. The data derive from a study of T cells after posttransplantation cyclophosphamide. The data were produced by immunoSEQ multiplex PCR, yet TCRdb's version contains in-frame clones alone and is incomplete. This table has about 21,000 clones, 65% to 90% appearing once. The germline gives CDR1 SGHTA, CDR2 FQGNSA. The CDR3 spans 11 residues. V gave up 3 bases and J gave up 11 bases, with 10 bases separating them. The starting material was PBMCs, obtained about 400 days after allogeneic stem cell transplant with calcineurin inhibitor and methotrexate. The rearrangement links TRBV7-2 to TRBJ1-2; TRBD1 might be the D (6 bases). This TCR was sampled from a female patient aged 30 to 45 who received an allogeneic stem cell transplant from an unrelated donor, was CMV-positive, and had acute and chronic GVHD. Some T cells could come from the graft donor. CDR3 coding DNA: TGTGCCAGCAGCTTGCAGGGGCAATACACCTTC. Amino acid sequence: CASSLQGQYTF.